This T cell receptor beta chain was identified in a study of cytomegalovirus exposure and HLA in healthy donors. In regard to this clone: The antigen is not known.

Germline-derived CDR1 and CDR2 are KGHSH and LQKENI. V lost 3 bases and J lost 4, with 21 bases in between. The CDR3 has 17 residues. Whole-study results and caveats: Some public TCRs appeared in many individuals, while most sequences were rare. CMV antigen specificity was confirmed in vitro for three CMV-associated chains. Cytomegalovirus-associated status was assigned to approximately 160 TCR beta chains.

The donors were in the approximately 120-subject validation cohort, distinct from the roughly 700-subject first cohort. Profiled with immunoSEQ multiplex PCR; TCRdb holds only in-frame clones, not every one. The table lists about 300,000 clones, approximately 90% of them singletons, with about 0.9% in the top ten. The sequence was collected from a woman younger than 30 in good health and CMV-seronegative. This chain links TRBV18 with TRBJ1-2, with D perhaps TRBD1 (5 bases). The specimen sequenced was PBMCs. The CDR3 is CASSPTGPGEVSYGYTF. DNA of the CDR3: TGTGCCAGCTCACCTACGGGGCCGGGGGAAGTTTCCTATGGCTACACCTTC.